Reported below is one T cell receptor (beta chain). Its antigen is unknown. It has no much larger one-base neighbor in the sample; base qualities were not kept. From a lookup of the germline V gene, CDR1 and CDR2 are KGHSH and LQKENI. V is shortened by 3 bases, J by 2 bases, and the region joining them spans 16 bases. Including the terminal cysteine and phenylalanine, the CDR3 comprises 16 residues. Only CDR3 DNA remains: 48 bases, in frame from the first base. The sample comes from a study of regulatory and conventional T cells in RAG deficiency (dated by TCRdb to between 2016 and 2019). About the study as a whole: High-throughput TCR beta sequencing was used to compare the repertoire diversity and composition of Treg, conventional CD4+ and CD8+ T cells between RAG-deficient patients and healthy controls. The investigation overall reported the following: Compared with control T-cell subpopulations, the RAG-deficient patients had markedly lower Shannon entropy and higher Simpson indices. In Omenn syndrome patients, sorted CD25-high CD127-low cells may represent peripherally activated cells rather than bona fide Treg cells. Shorter CDR3 lengths were found in all patient T-cell subsets, and >75% Treg-Tconv repertoire overlap at nucleotide and amino acid level was observed in Omenn syndrome patients. Unique TCR beta sequences from Treg cells were around 110-fold fewer in Omenn syndrome and CID/AS patients than controls, versus 7.5 to 10-fold for other subsets. Some T-cell subset analyses were not performed for some subjects.

Regulatory T cells were purified from blood as CD4+CD25-high CD127-low cells before genomic DNA extraction. Repertoire analyses used several healthy control donors as the comparison group. Libraries were built with the immunoSEQ multiplex PCR assay. Genomic DNA from the sorted T-cell subsets was used to amplify rearranged TCR beta chain products, which were then sequenced. Regarding the original processing steps: Repertoire diversity of productive TCR beta rearrangements was quantified using Shannon entropy and Simpson indices. To assess clonal expansion, the frequencies of the 100 most abundant productive TCR beta clonotypes were added up as a share of total reads. The TRB repertoires were scored with a self-reactivity index that is based on amino acid usage at CDR3beta positions 6 and 7. Two-way ANOVA was used for repertoire analyses, and Student t or Mann-Whitney tests were used for flow cytometric analyses. What TCRdb holds here is the immuneACCESS table cut down to in-frame rearrangements. Part of the clones is not present; checked against another copy, under half of the missing clones reflect an unresolved V gene, and the others are unexplained. V and J calls and clone size are those listed in that table; D and trimming were worked out from the DNA. The sample table lists more than 9,500 clones, approximately 94% of them with a count of one. Approximately 1.5% of the sample goes to the ten largest clones.

These data were likewise used in another study, on regulatory T cells. From the second report: The multiplex PCR relied on 52 forward TRBV primers and 13 reverse TRBJ primers, and amplification bias was corrected through assay-based and computational methods. Patient repertoires showed restricted unique TRB V-J pairs and skewed V and J gene usage, most marked in regulatory T cells. The study compared T-cell receptor beta repertoires of sorted regulatory, conventional CD4+ and CD8+ T cells between CD3G-deficient patients and healthy controls. Ficoll density separation was used to isolate peripheral blood mononuclear cells. Within the immunoSEQ assay, multiplex PCR amplified rearranged TRB loci from genomic DNA. An Illumina HiSeq platform was used to sequence the TRB amplicons. Custom algorithms error-filtered the raw sequences and aligned the raw sequences to reference gene sequences, after which the immunoSEQ online tools were used for analysis. Frequencies of productive and nonproductive TRB rearrangements were assessed among unique sequences as well as among total sequences. Groups were compared by t tests, Mann-Whitney tests or two-way ANOVA performed in Prism software.

Sequencing was carried out using CD127- CD25+ CD4+ Tregs sorted from blood. This sequence was found in a human donor in good health. The rearrangement combines TRBV18 with TRBJ1-2; TRBD1 is possibly the D segment (6 matching bases). The CDR3 region has the sequence CASSPPGHRSNYGYTF. The bases read TGTGCCAGCTCACCCCCGGGACACCGGTCCAACTATGGCTACACCTTC.